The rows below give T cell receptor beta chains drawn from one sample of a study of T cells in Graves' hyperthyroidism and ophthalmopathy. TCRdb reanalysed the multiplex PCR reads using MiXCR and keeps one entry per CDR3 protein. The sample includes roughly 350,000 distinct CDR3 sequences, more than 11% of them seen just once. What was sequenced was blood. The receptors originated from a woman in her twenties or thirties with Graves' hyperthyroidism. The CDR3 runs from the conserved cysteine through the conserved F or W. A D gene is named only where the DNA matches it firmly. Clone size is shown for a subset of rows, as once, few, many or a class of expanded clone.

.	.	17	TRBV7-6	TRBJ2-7	TGTGCCAGCAGCGCCCCGTTAGGCGGAGGGGGCGCGGACGAGCAGTACTTC	CASSAPLGGGGADEQYF
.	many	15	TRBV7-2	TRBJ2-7	TGTGCCAGCAGCGGTCCCCTAGCACCGCCCTACGAGCAGTACTTC	CASSGPLAPPYEQYF
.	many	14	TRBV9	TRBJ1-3	TGTGCCAGCAGCGTAGGAGACAGCCGAAACACCATATATTTT	CASSVGDSRNTIYF
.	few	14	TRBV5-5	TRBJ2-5	TGTGCCAGCAGCCCCGGACAAGACCAAGAGACCCAGTACTTC	CASSPGQDQETQYF
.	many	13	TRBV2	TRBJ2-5	TGTGCCAGCACTAGGGGGTACCAAGAGACCCAGTACTTC	CASTRGYQETQYF
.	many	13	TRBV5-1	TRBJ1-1	TGCGCCAGCAGCTTGGCGATTGGCACTGAAGCTTTCTTT	CASSLAIGTEAFF
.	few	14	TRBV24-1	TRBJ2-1	TGTGCCACCAGTGATGGGGTCGGGTCTAGAGAGCAGTTCTTC	CATSDGVGSREQFF
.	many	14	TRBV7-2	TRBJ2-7	TGTGCCAGCAGCGATCAGGGGGGCCCCTACGAGCAGTACTTC	CASSDQGGPYEQYF
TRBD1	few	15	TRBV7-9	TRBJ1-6	TGTGCCAGCAGCTCATCGACAGGGACTAATTCACCCCTCCACTTT	CASSSSTGTNSPLHF
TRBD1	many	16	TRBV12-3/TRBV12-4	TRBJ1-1	TGTGCCAGCAGTTTAAGAACCGGGACAGGAGGCACTGAAGCTTTCTTT	CASSLRTGTGGTEAFF
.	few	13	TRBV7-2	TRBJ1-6	TGTGCCAGCAGCAAGCGGGGGGACTCACCCCTCCACTTT	CASSKRGDSPLHF
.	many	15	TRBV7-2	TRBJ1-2	TGTGCCAGCAGCTTAATTTCTGCAGACGGCTATGGCTACACCTTC	CASSLISADGYGYTF
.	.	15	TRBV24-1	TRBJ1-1	TGTGCCACCAGTGAGGCCAGGGGAACGAACACTGAAGCTTTCTTT	CATSEARGTNTEAFF
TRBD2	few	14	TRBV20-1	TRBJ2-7	TGCAGTGCTGGGAGCGGGGATTCCGCCTACGAGCAGTACTTC	CSAGSGDSAYEQYF
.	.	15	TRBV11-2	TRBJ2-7	TGTGCCAGCAGCCGGGGACCTGTTAGCTCCTACGAGCAGTACTTC	CASSRGPVSSYEQYF
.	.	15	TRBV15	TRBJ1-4	TGTGCCACCAGCAGAGCGGGGTTTACCGGGGAAAAACTGTTTTTT	CATSRAGFTGEKLFF
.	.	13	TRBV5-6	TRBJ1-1	TGTGCCAGCAGCTTGGGGGACGGGGGGGACGCTTTCTTT	CASSLGDGGDAFF
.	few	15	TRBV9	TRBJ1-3	TGTGCCAGCAGCAACAGACAAGACTCTGGAAACACCATATATTTT	CASSNRQDSGNTIYF
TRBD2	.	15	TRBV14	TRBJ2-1	TGTGCCAGCAGCCAAGTAGCGGGAGGGCCTAATGAGCAGTTCTTC	CASSQVAGGPNEQFF
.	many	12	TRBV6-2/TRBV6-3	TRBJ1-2	TGTGCCAGCAGCGACAGGATTTATGGCTACACCTTC	CASSDRIYGYTF
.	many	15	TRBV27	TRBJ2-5	TGTGCCAGCAGTCCCGACAGGCGGTACCAAGAGACCCAGTACTTC	CASSPDRRYQETQYF